These 10 T cell receptor beta chains were all obtained from the same sample, sequenced in a study of beta chain features in type 1 diabetes. Investigators reverse transcribed all isolated RNA, so they sequenced expressed TCRB transcripts. Method: immunoSEQ multiplex PCR; TCRdb's copy keeps in-frame clones and lacks some. The sample lists about 620,000 clones, roughly a sixth occurring once. The source material was naive CD4+ T cells from blood. These TCRs come from a man between 18 and 29 years old in good health.

This clone was counted between two and nine times. V is TRBV29-1 and J is TRBJ1-1, with D unclear. CDR1 is SQVTM, CDR2 ANQGSEA, per germline. This CDR3 region has 12 residues. Between the trimmed V and J ends, which lost 4 bases and 4 bases, there was a span of 10 bases. The CDR3 coding sequence is TGCAGCGTTGTAGGCAGCGGCACTGAAGCTTTCTTT. Translated: CSVVGSGTEAFF.

The chain has TRBV28 and TRBJ1-4; D might be TRBD1 (5 bases). V lost 4 bases, J lost 8 bases, and 17 bases lay in between. The germline V gene encodes CDR1 MDHEN and CDR2 SYDVKM. The CDR3 spans 15 residues. CDR3 nucleotides: TGTGCCAGCAGTTCCGGGACCGGCCGGTCCGAAAAACTGTTTTTT. Translating it yields CASSSGTGRSEKLFF.

This clone turned up a few times. This sequence joins TRBV5-4 and TRBJ1-2, with 9 bases fitting TRBD1. V shed 4 bases, J shed 2 bases, and the junction held 3 bases outside the gene matches. CDR1 is SGHNT, CDR2 YYREEE, per germline (reference sequence). CDR3 size: 14 residues. CDR3 bases: TGTGCCAGCAGCCCCGGACAGGGGAACTATGGCTACACCTTC. Protein: CASSPGQGNYGYTF.

This clone came up a few times. The DNA for the CDR3 is TGTGCCAGCAGCTTCGGGATTGGGGCCAACGTCCTGACTTTC. Translating gives CASSFGIGANVLTF. The V gene is TRBV11-3, the J gene TRBJ2-6, with D possibly being TRBD2 (5 bases). This CDR3 comprises 14 residues. CDR1 SGHNT and CDR2 YENEEA come from the germline V gene. Trimming removed 3 bases from V and 3 bases from J, with 6 bases in between. Complete variable domain (other parts from reference TRBV11-3 and TRBJ2-6): EAGVVQSPRYKIIEKKQPVAFWCNPISGHNTLYWYLQNLGQGPELLIRYENEEAVDDSQLPKDRFSAERLKGVDSTLKIQPAELGDSAVYLCASSFGIGANVLTFGAGSRLTVL.

There are a few counts of this clone. The chain is built from TRBV6-1 and TRBJ2-7; D may match TRBD1 or TRBD2 (5 bases each). The CDR3 loop spans 16 amino acids. Trimming removed 6 bases at V and 0 bases at J, with 18 bases between. The germline V gene encodes CDR1 MNHNS and CDR2 SASEGT. CDR3 bases: TGTGCCAGCAGCGAAATCCCGGGACCGAGCTCCTACGAGCAGTACTTC. This encodes CASSEIPGPSSYEQYF.

This clone was picked up a small number of times. The chain couples TRBV15 to TRBJ2-7, with D tentatively TRBD1 (5 bases). Trimming took 0 bases from V and 5 from J, leaving 11 bases between them. The CDR3 extends over 14 amino acids. CDR1 is LNHNV, CDR2 YYDKDF, per germline (reference sequence). The CDR3 nucleotides are TGTGCCACCAGCAGAGAGGGCAGGGCCCACGAGCAGTACTTC. Translating it yields CATSREGRAHEQYF.

V usage is TRBV7-9 and J usage is TRBJ2-7; D is perhaps TRBD1 (6 bases). The CDR3 spans 15 residues. V was pared by 4 bases and J by 1 base, with 14 bases between. The germline CDR1 and CDR2 sequences are SEHNR and FQNEAQ (reference sequence). Here the CDR3 DNA reads TGTGCCAGCAGCTGGAGACAGGCGCAGTCCTACGAGCAGTACTTC. Residues: CASSWRQAQSYEQYF.

This clone was seen only a few times. The chain recombines TRBV7-2 with TRBJ2-1, with TRBD2 as a possible D gene (5 bases). V lost 1 base, J lost 0 bases, and 13 bases lay in between. This CDR3 has 17 residues. From germline, CDR1 is SGHTA and CDR2 FQGNSA. In DNA form, the CDR3 reads TGTGCCAGCAGCTTAGGTGGCGGGTCAAGCTCCTACAATGAGCAGTTCTTC. This gives the protein CASSLGGGSSSYNEQFF.

The chain carries TRBV6-5 and TRBJ1-6; D not resolved. V was cut by 1 base and J by 9 bases, with 16 bases left in between. The length of the CDR3 is 16 residues. Germline loops: CDR1 MNHEY, CDR2 SVGAGI. CDR3 bases: TGTGCCAGCAGTTACTATCCAGGTCGTTCTACTTCACCCCTCCACTTT. Protein sequence: CASSYYPGRSTSPLHF.

The genes are TRBV9 and TRBJ2-3; possible D gene TRBD2, 5 bases. This CDR3 has 13 amino acids. CDR1 SGDLS and CDR2 YYNGEE come from the germline V gene. The V gene lost 7 bases and the J gene lost 0 bases, with 9 bases spanning the gap. CDR3 nucleotide sequence: TGTGCCAGCGGGAGAGGTAGCACAGATACGCAGTATTTT. Encoded protein: CASGRGSTDTQYF.